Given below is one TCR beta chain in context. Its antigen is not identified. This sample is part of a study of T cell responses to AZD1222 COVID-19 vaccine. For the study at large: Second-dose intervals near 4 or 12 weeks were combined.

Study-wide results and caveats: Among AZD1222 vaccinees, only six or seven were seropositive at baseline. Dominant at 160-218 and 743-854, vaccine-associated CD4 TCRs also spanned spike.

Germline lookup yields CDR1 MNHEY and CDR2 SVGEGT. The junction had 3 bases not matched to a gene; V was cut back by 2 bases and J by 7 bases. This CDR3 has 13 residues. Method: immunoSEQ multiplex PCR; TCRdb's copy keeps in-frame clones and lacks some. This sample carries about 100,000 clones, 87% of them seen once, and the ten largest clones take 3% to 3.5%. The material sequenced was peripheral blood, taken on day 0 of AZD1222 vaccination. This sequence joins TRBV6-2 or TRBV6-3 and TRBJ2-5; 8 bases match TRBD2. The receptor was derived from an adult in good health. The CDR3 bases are TGTGCCAGCAGTTACCTCGGGGGGGGGACCCAGTACTTC. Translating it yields CASSYLGGGTQYF.